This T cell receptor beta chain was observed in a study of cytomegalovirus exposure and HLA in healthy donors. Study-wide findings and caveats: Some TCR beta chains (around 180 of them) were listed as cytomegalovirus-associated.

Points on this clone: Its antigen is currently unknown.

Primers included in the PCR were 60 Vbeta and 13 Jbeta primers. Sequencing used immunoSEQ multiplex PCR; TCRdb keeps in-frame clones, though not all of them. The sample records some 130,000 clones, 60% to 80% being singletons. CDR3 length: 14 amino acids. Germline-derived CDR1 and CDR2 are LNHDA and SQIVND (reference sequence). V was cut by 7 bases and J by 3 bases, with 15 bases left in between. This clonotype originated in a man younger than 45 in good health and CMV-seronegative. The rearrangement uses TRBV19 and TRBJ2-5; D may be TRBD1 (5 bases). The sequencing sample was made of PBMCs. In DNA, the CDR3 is TGTGCCAGTAACCCTGCAGACAGAAAAGAGACCCAGTACTTC. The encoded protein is CASNPADRKETQYF.